A selection of T cell receptor beta chains follows, all from one sample in a study of shared clonotypes between healthy human individuals. Produced via immunoSEQ multiplex PCR; TCRdb's table is partial and in-frame only. Here the sample spans nearly 1,000,000 clones, roughly 72% being singletons. The sample comprised memory CD4+ T cells sorted from blood. These TCRs come from a man in his late teens or twenties in good health. Each CDR3 is given with its conserved first and last residue. D genes are given only for firm matches. Clone size, where shown, is once, few, many, or a class for clones that have expanded.

V,J,D,size,DNA,CDR3
TRBV5-8,TRBJ2-5,TRBD2,NA,TGTGCCAGCAGCTTCGGGACTAGCGGGGGTATACAAGAGACCCAGTACTTC,CASSFGTSGGIQETQYF
TRBV7-9,TRBJ2-3,NA,NA,TGTGCCAGCAGCTTAGGCTTTGAAACACGCACAGATACGCAGTATTTT,CASSLGFETRTDTQYF
TRBV18,TRBJ2-3,TRBD2,NA,TGTGCCAGCACAGTTAGCGGGCGTAGCACAGATACGCAGTATTTT,CASTVSGRSTDTQYF
TRBV6-1,TRBJ1-1,TRBD1,NA,TGTGCCAGCAGTGAAGGGTACGACAGGGGTATTAACACTGAAGCTTTCTTT,CASSEGYDRGINTEAFF
TRBV5-4,TRBJ2-1,TRBD2,NA,TGTGCCAGCAGCTTGATGACTAGCGGGACCTACAATGAGCAGTTCTTC,CASSLMTSGTYNEQFF
TRBV28,TRBJ1-1,TRBD1,NA,TGTGCCAGCATCAGGGACAGGGCGAACACTGAAGCTTTCTTT,CASIRDRANTEAFF
TRBV5-1,TRBJ2-7,TRBD1,NA,TGCGCCAGCAGCCGCACCGGGACAGCTTCCTACGAGCAGTACTTC,CASSRTGTASYEQYF
TRBV5-1,TRBJ2-2,TRBD2,NA,TGCGCCAGCAGCTTCACTAGCGGGGCGAACACCGGGGAGCTGTTTTTT,CASSFTSGANTGELFF
TRBV6-5,TRBJ1-5,NA,few,TGTGCCAGCAGTTACCAGGGAGATCAGCCCCAGCATTTT,CASSYQGDQPQHF
TRBV7-2,TRBJ1-1,NA,NA,TGTGCCAGCAGCTTAGGGACAGCATATGAAGCTTTCTTT,CASSLGTAYEAFF
TRBV5-1,TRBJ2-6,TRBD2,once,TGCGCCAGCAGCTTGGCAGCGGGGGGCAACTCTGGGGCCAACGTCCTGACTTTC,CASSLAAGGNSGANVLTF
TRBV5-1,TRBJ2-7,NA,NA,TGCGCCAGCAGCTTGGGCAGTTCCGCCTCCTACGAGCAGTACTTC,CASSLGSSASYEQYF
TRBV7-9,TRBJ2-7,NA,NA,TGTGCCAGCAGCTTAGATACAGGCTACTACGAGCAGTACTTC,CASSLDTGYYEQYF
TRBV18,TRBJ1-5,NA,NA,TGTGCCAGCTCACCACCGCGCACTAGCAATCAGCCCCAGCATTTT,CASSPPRTSNQPQHF
TRBV7-9,TRBJ2-7,TRBD2,NA,TGTGCCAGCAGCCCCGAAACGCTTCTAAGCGGGAGTGGATACGAGCAGTACTTC,CASSPETLLSGSGYEQYF
TRBV9,TRBJ2-5,NA,NA,TGTGCCAGCAGCATTGGCCAAGAGACCCAGTACTTC,CASSIGQETQYF
TRBV25-1,TRBJ2-7,NA,once,TGTGCCAGCAGTTCTACAGGACTTGCACCCTACGAGCAGTACTTC,CASSSTGLAPYEQYF
TRBV7-9,TRBJ1-5,NA,NA,TGTGCCAGCAGCTCAGAGTATGTACTATACAATCAGCCCCAGCATTTT,CASSSEYVLYNQPQHF
TRBV2,TRBJ2-5,TRBD2,once,TGTGCCAGCATGAGGAGGCTAGCGGGCCCCCAGGAGACCCAGTACTTC,CASMRRLAGPQETQYF
TRBV9,TRBJ2-7,NA,many,TGTGCCAGCAGCGTAGGTCTAGCTATGAGCGAGCAGTACTTC,CASSVGLAMSEQYF
TRBV30,TRBJ2-1,NA,NA,TGTGCCTGGAGTGGATCCGGGGGTGAGCAGTTCTTC,CAWSGSGGEQFF
TRBV5-1,TRBJ1-5,NA,NA,TGCGCCAGCAGCTTGGGCGGTCTTAGCAATCAGCCCCAGCATTTT,CASSLGGLSNQPQHF
TRBV6-1,TRBJ1-2,NA,NA,TGTGCCAGCAGTGAACGAGGACTTTATGGCTACACCTTC,CASSERGLYGYTF
TRBV2,TRBJ2-7,TRBD1,NA,TGTGCCAGCAGTGAGCTTTCCGGGACAGCCCTTACAGGGCAGTACTTC,CASSELSGTALTGQYF
TRBV4-3,TRBJ1-4,TRBD1,NA,TGCGCCAGCAGCCATAGACAGGGGGCGGGTGAAAAACTGTTTTTT,CASSHRQGAGEKLFF
TRBV10-2,TRBJ2-2,NA,NA,TGCGCCAGCTCATATCTCCGGACAGATTACACCGGGGAGCTGTTTTTT,CASSYLRTDYTGELFF
TRBV6-4,TRBJ2-7,TRBD2,NA,TGTGCCGGGGACTACCTAGGCCTCGAGCAGTACTTC,CAGDYLGLEQYF
TRBV19,TRBJ2-6,NA,NA,TGTGCCAGTACGGTCACCACGCTATCTGGGGCCAACGTCCTGACTTTC,CASTVTTLSGANVLTF
TRBV10-3,TRBJ2-1,NA,NA,TGTGCCATCAGTGAGAAAGGCCCCATGTCGGAGCAGTTCTTC,CAISEKGPMSEQFF
TRBV19,TRBJ1-2,NA,NA,TGTGCCAGTAGCCTGGACTATGGCTACACCTTC,CASSLDYGYTF
TRBV15,TRBJ2-7,TRBD1,NA,TGTGCCACCAGCAGAGATATTGGGGACAGCTACGAGCAGTACTTC,CATSRDIGDSYEQYF
TRBV5-3,TRBJ1-5,NA,NA,TGTGCCAGAAGCTGTGTGGTTGGGGATCAGCCCCAGCATTTT,CARSCVVGDQPQHF
TRBV5-1,TRBJ2-2,NA,NA,TGCGCCAGCAGCTTGCCGAACACCGGGGAGCTGTTTTTT,CASSLPNTGELFF
TRBV6-1,TRBJ2-2,NA,NA,TGTGCCAGCAGTGCTCGGGCGGGGATTAACACCGGGGAGCTGTTTTTT,CASSARAGINTGELFF
TRBV13,TRBJ1-2,NA,many,TGTGCCAGCAGCTCCCAGGGGTTTGGCTACACCTTC,CASSSQGFGYTF
TRBV14,TRBJ2-2,NA,NA,TGTGCCAGCAGCCAACAGGGAGGCACCGGGGAGCTGTTTTTT,CASSQQGGTGELFF
TRBV4-1,TRBJ1-4,NA,NA,TGCGCCAGCAGCCAAGCCGAAGGCTCGACTAATGAAAAACTGTTTTTT,CASSQAEGSTNEKLFF
TRBV11-1,TRBJ2-1,TRBD1,once,TGTGCCAGCAGCTTACTAGACAGGGGGACTTTCTTCTTC,CASSLLDRGTFFF
TRBV28,TRBJ1-5,NA,NA,TGTGCCAGCAGTTGGAGCCTCAGGGGTGGCAATCAGCCCCAGCATTTT,CASSWSLRGGNQPQHF
TRBV6-1,TRBJ2-7,NA,NA,TGTGCCAGCACCGGGTTGTACGAGCAGTACTTC,CASTGLYEQYF
TRBV30,TRBJ2-4,NA,NA,TGTGCCTGGAGCACTAATTCGGACATTCAGTACTTC,CAWSTNSDIQYF
TRBV11-2,TRBJ2-5,NA,NA,TGTGCCAGCAGCTTACGCAGGAAGGGGTCCCAAGAGACCCAGTACTTC,CASSLRRKGSQETQYF
TRBV10-3,TRBJ2-3,NA,few,TGTGCCATCAGTGAGTCAGGCGGGACGGGCACAGATACGCAGTATTTT,CAISESGGTGTDTQYF
TRBV15,TRBJ1-6,NA,NA,TGTGCCACCAGCAGAGACAGAAATAGGGCACCCCTCCACTTT,CATSRDRNRAPLHF
TRBV28,TRBJ1-6,NA,few,TGTGCCAGCAGCCCCTCGGGGAGTAGTTCACCCCTCCACTTT,CASSPSGSSSPLHF
TRBV11-1,TRBJ1-6,NA,NA,TGTGCCAGCAGCTTGGCCTATAATTCACCCCTCCACTTT,CASSLAYNSPLHF
TRBV6-5,TRBJ1-1,TRBD1,NA,TGTGCCAGCAGGAACCCAGGGGGTTCGGCCACTGAAGCTTTCTTT,CASRNPGGSATEAFF
TRBV10-1,TRBJ2-3,NA,NA,TGCGCCAGCAGTGATATCGTCCCGAAGTCCACAGATACGCAGTATTTT,CASSDIVPKSTDTQYF
TRBV29-1,TRBJ2-3,NA,once,TGCAGCGTCGTTCAGGCAGGGCTTAGCACAGATACGCAGTATTTT,CSVVQAGLSTDTQYF
TRBV7-2,TRBJ2-7,TRBD2,NA,TGTGCCAGCAGCTTAGCGGGAGGGCCGGGGGAGCAGTACTTC,CASSLAGGPGEQYF
TRBV6-6,TRBJ1-6,TRBD1,once,TGTGCCAGCAGCCGGACAGGGGAAGATTCACCCCTCCACTTT,CASSRTGEDSPLHF
TRBV12-2,TRBJ1-2,NA,once,TGTGCAAGTCGCTTAGGGGGACAGGGTTCTAACTATGGCTACACCTTC,CASRLGGQGSNYGYTF
TRBV4-2,TRBJ2-2,TRBD2,NA,TGTGCCAGCAGCCAAGAACTAGCGGCCAACACCGGGGAGCTGTTTTTT,CASSQELAANTGELFF
TRBV15,TRBJ2-7,NA,NA,TGTGCCACCAGCAGAGATTTGAGAGAAGGATACGAGCAGTACTTC,CATSRDLREGYEQYF
TRBV27,TRBJ1-5,NA,once,TGTGCCACCCGCATGAGACATCGCTTTTATAGCAATCAGCCCCAGCATTTT,CATRMRHRFYSNQPQHF
TRBV5-4,TRBJ1-4,TRBD1,once,TGTGCCAGCAGCTTTGACAGGGGGCTAAATGAAAAACTGTTTTTT,CASSFDRGLNEKLFF
TRBV14,TRBJ2-7,NA,NA,TGTGCCAGCAGCCATTTGGGGGGGCACGTCGAGCAGTACTTC,CASSHLGGHVEQYF